These 27 T cell receptor beta chains share one sample of origin, sequenced in a study of T cell responses to AZD1222 COVID-19 vaccine. Assay: immunoSEQ multiplex PCR; the TCRdb copy retains only in-frame clones and omits some. Of around 120,000 clones in the sample, 80% to 90% were seen once. The specimen comprised peripheral blood, sampled on day 0 of MenACWY control vaccination. The receptors derive from an adult in good health.

The gene calls are TRBV3-1 (or the pseudogene TRBV3-2) and TRBJ1-5; D ambiguous. The CDR3 is made up of 13 amino acids. The germline V and J ends were trimmed by 0 bases and 6 bases, with 6 bases remaining between them. The germline V gene encodes CDR1 LGHDT and CDR2 YNNKEL (reference sequence). The CDR3 bases are TGTGCCAGCAGCCAAGAGTGGGGTCAGCCCCAGCATTTT. Translated, it gives CASSQEWGQPQHF.

V gene TRBV7-9 combines with J gene TRBJ1-1, with D perhaps matching TRBD1 (5 bases). The germline V gene has CDR1 SEHNR and CDR2 FQNEAQ (reference sequence). CDR3 size: 12 residues. Deletions cut 1 base from V and 5 bases from J, with 5 bases between. The chain's CDR3 is CASSLDRTEAFF. CDR3 DNA: TGTGCCAGCAGCTTAGACAGGACTGAAGCTTTCTTT.

The chain has TRBV9 and TRBJ2-7; 12 bases align to TRBD2. CDR1 is SGDLS, CDR2 YYNGEE, per germline. The CDR3 has 18 amino acids. V shed 0 bases, J shed 2 bases, and the junction held 9 bases outside the gene matches. The CDR3 protein is CASSVAPSGGDQPYEQYF. Written as DNA, the CDR3 is TGTGCCAGCAGCGTAGCCCCTAGCGGGGGGGACCAACCCTACGAGCAGTACTTC. The full variable domain, its missing parts supplied by reference TRBV9 and TRBJ2-7, is DSGVTQTPKHLITATGQRVTLRCSPRSGDLSVYWYQQSLDQGLQFLIQYYNGEERAKGNILERFSAQQFPDLHSELNLSSLELGDSALYFCASSVAPSGGDQPYEQYFGPGTRLTVT.

This rearrangement joins TRBV9 to TRBJ1-6; 9 bases are shared with TRBD1. The ends lost 4 bases at V and 7 bases at J; junction bases unmatched: 6. The CDR3 consists of 15 residues. The germline CDR1 and CDR2 sequences are SGDLS and YYNGEE. CDR3: CASSMGQGRNSPLHF. The CDR3 nucleotides are TGTGCCAGCAGCATGGGACAGGGTCGCAATTCACCCCTCCACTTT.

This clone has a single count. V and J are TRBV5-8 and TRBJ1-3, with 7 bases matching TRBD1. The CDR3 covers 15 residues. Germline CDR1 SGHTS, CDR2 YDEGEE. After removal of 4 bases from V and 2 bases from J, the junction contained 6 bases not matched to a gene. The CDR3 DNA reads as TGTGCCAGCAGCCAAGACAGGGTGGCTGGAAACACCATATATTTT. Protein product: CASSQDRVAGNTIYF.

This chain joins TRBV11-2 and TRBJ2-7; either TRBD1 or TRBD2 may fit D (6 bases each). Germline V CDR1 and CDR2: SGHAT, FQNNGV. Between the trimmed V and J ends, which lost 1 base and 6 bases, there was a span of 10 bases. The CDR3 extends over 13 amino acids. The CDR3 DNA reads as TGTGCCAGCAGCTTAGCCAGGGGAGGCGAGCAGTACTTC. Translated: CASSLARGGEQYF.

The chain recombines TRBV7-2 with TRBJ1-1; D is undetermined. V lost 3 bases and J lost 1, with 6 bases in between. CDR3 length: 13 amino acids. Germline loops: CDR1 SGHTA, CDR2 FQGNSA. The CDR3 loop reads CASSFQQNTEAFF. In nucleotides, the CDR3 is TGTGCCAGCAGCTTCCAACAGAACACTGAAGCTTTCTTT.

The chain couples TRBV9 to TRBJ2-1, with a weak D call TRBD1 (5 bases). Germline-derived CDR1 and CDR2 are SGDLS and YYNGEE. V lost 3 bases and J lost 6, with 25 bases in between. This CDR3 comprises 18 residues. CDR3 nucleotides: TGTGCCAGCAGCGAGCCGGCCGATGGTGTGAAGGGGATCAATGAGCAGTTCTTC. The encoded protein is CASSEPADGVKGINEQFF.

This chain links TRBV19 with TRBJ1-4; D might be TRBD1 (5 bases). Looked up from germline, CDR1 is LNHDA and CDR2 is SQIVND (reference sequence). Trimming stripped 5 bases from V and 4 bases from J, with 20 bases between. This CDR3 is built from 17 residues. The CDR3 loop is CASSPSRQSQGNEKLFF. The CDR3 DNA follows: TGTGCCAGTAGTCCCTCCCGACAGTCCCAGGGTAATGAAAAACTGTTTTTT. Supplemented by reference TRBV19 and TRBJ1-4, the full variable domain reads DGGITQSPKYLFRKEGQNVTLSCEQNLNHDAMYWYRQDPGQGLRLIYYSQIVNDFQKGDIAEGYSVSREKKESFPLTVTSAQKNPTAFYLCASSPSRQSQGNEKLFFGSGTQLSVL.

This sequence joins TRBV29-1 and TRBJ2-7; weak D call: TRBD2 (6 bases). Germline CDR1 reads SQVTM; CDR2 reads ANQGSEA. The CDR3 is 13 amino acids. V was pared by 7 bases and J by 0 bases, with 13 bases between. This chain's CDR3 is CSARDVSSYEQYF. The CDR3 coding sequence is TGCAGCGCGCGGGACGTGAGCTCCTACGAGCAGTACTTC.

This clone was detected once. The chain carries TRBV4-3 and TRBJ1-3; 9 bases are shared with TRBD1. The germline gives CDR1 LGHNA, CDR2 YSLEER. The CDR3 extends over 15 amino acids. Germline trimming cut 4 bases from V and 0 bases from J; bases unmatched to any gene: 1. CDR3 coding DNA: TGCGCCAGCAGCCCGACAGGGGGCTCTGGAAACACCATATATTTT. The encoded protein is CASSPTGGSGNTIYF.

The chain joins TRBV6-4 to TRBJ1-1; D unclear. The CDR3 covers 14 residues. V was clipped by 1 base and J by 1 base, with 7 bases between them. Germline values: CDR1 MRHNA, CDR2 SNTAGT. CDR3 loop: CASSDFTGNTEAFF. Here the CDR3 DNA reads TGTGCCAGCAGTGACTTTACGGGGAACACTGAAGCTTTCTTT.

This clone was seen only once. The J gene is TRBJ1-2, the V gene TRBV5-1; a weak D match, TRBD1 (6 bases). CDR1 is SGHRS and CDR2 is YFSETQ in the germline V gene. This CDR3 spans 14 amino acids. V was shortened by 5 bases and J by 1 base, with 12 bases between the two germline ends. The CDR3 DNA sequence: TGCGCCAGCAGTTTCGGACAGCTTAACTATGGCTACACCTTC. It yields the protein CASSFGQLNYGYTF. Variable domain in full (rest from reference TRBV5-1 and TRBJ1-2): KAGVTQTPRYLIKTRGQQVTLSCSPISGHRSVSWYQQTPGQGLQFLFEYFSETQRNKGNFPGRFSGRQFSNSRSEMNVSTLELGDSALYLCASSFGQLNYGYTFGSGTRLTVV.

V usage is TRBV5-1 and J usage is TRBJ1-2; possible D gene TRBD1, 5 bases. CDR3 length: 14 amino acids. CDR1 and CDR2 from the germline V gene are SGHRS and YFSETQ. Trimming stripped 0 bases from V and 8 bases from J, with 14 bases between. CDR3 DNA: TGCGCCAGCAGCTTGGAAGGATTGGGGGAGGGCTACACCTTC. It specifies CASSLEGLGEGYTF. Full variable domain (missing parts from reference TRBV5-1 and TRBJ1-2): KAGVTQTPRYLIKTRGQQVTLSCSPISGHRSVSWYQQTPGQGLQFLFEYFSETQRNKGNFPGRFSGRQFSNSRSEMNVSTLELGDSALYLCASSLEGLGEGYTFGSGTRLTVV.

The rearrangement joins TRBV5-6 to TRBJ1-2; D is unresolved. The CDR3 consists of 14 residues. With 0 bases removed from V and 8 bases from J, the gap between germline ends came to 14 bases. Germline assignment: CDR1 SGHDT and CDR2 YYEEEE. The CDR3 nucleotides are TGTGCCAGCAGCTTGGCCCTCGGGGTAAGGGGCTACACCTTC. Protein: CASSLALGVRGYTF.

V gene TRBV21-1 combines with J gene TRBJ2-7; the table calls TRBD2, which could not be checked here. TRBV21-1 is marked as a pseudogene. The CDR3 spans 17 residues. In nucleotides, the CDR3 is TGTGCCAGCAGCAAACGAGGGACTAGCGGGGAGTCCTACGAGCAGTACTTC. It is translated as CASSKRGTSGESYEQYF.

The chain employs TRBV5-5 and TRBJ1-2; perhaps TRBD1 as D (6 bases). The CDR3 runs to 14 residues. Trimming pared 0 bases from V and 8 bases from J, leaving 14 bases between. CDR1 and CDR2 (germline): SGHKS, YYEKEE (reference sequence). CDR3 protein: CASSLEAGVGGYTF. CDR3 coding DNA: TGTGCCAGCAGCTTGGAGGCAGGGGTGGGCGGCTACACCTTC.

The CDR3 sequence: CASSQSAPGNTYEQYF. DNA of the CDR3: TGTGCCAGCTCACAATCGGCCCCCGGAAACACCTACGAGCAGTACTTC. The chain couples TRBV18 to TRBJ2-7; D remains unclear. The CDR3 sequence is 16 residues long. V was pared by 4 bases and J by 2 bases, with 18 bases between. Germline V gene data show CDR1 as KGHSH and CDR2 as LQKENI.

This clone was found once. The rearrangement links TRBV6-5 to TRBJ2-7; 10 bases are shared with TRBD1. The germline V gene has CDR1 MNHEY and CDR2 SVGAGI. V dropped 7 bases and J dropped 4; count of bases not matched to a gene: 4. The CDR3 contains 13 residues. As DNA, the CDR3 is TGTGCCAGCACCGGACAGGGGGAATACGAGCAGTACTTC. Amino acids: CASTGQGEYEQYF.

The chain carries TRBV18 and TRBJ2-5; 10 bases align to TRBD2. Germline CDR1 KGHSH, CDR2 LQKENI. CDR3 length equals 15 residues. With 2 bases clipped from V and 5 bases from J, the junction kept 5 bases outside the gene matches. The CDR3 nucleotides read TGTGCCAGCTCACCAGGGACTAGCGCCGTCGAGACCCAGTACTTC. Residues: CASSPGTSAVETQYF.

V gene TRBV24-1 combines with J gene TRBJ1-6; TRBD1 matches at 8 bases. The germline CDR1 and CDR2 sequences are KGHDR and SFDVKD. With V trimmed by 1 base and J by 9 bases, 19 bases remained unmatched. The length of the CDR3 is 20 residues. CDR3 amino acids: CATSDFPYTKTGASGSPLHF. DNA for the CDR3: TGTGCCACCAGTGATTTCCCGTATACGAAGACAGGGGCCTCGGGTTCACCCCTCCACTTT.

The chain carries TRBV19 and TRBJ2-7; 7 bases map to TRBD1. V was pared by 5 bases and J by 6 bases, with 10 bases of the junction left unmatched. Germline-derived CDR1 and CDR2 are LNHDA and SQIVND (reference sequence). CDR3 length: 14 amino acids. This CDR3 is CASSPGQWLGEQYF. In DNA, the CDR3 is TGTGCCAGTAGTCCGGGACAGTGGCTTGGCGAGCAGTACTTC.

The V and J genes are TRBV18 and TRBJ1-3; D is undetermined. The CDR3 covers 14 residues. The V gene's germline CDR1 is KGHSH and CDR2 LQKENI. Trimming took off 3 bases at V and 0 bases at J, with 6 bases between the two ends. The CDR3 is CASSPADSGNTIYF. DNA of the CDR3: TGTGCCAGCTCACCGGCAGACTCTGGAAACACCATATATTTT.

V is TRBV5-1 and J is TRBJ1-4; 7 bases match TRBD1. Germline CDR1 SGHRS, CDR2 YFSETQ. The CDR3 is 14 amino acids. Trimming at V came to 0 bases and at J to 4 bases, leaving 0 bases not matched to a gene. The DNA of the CDR3 is TGCGCCAGCAGCTTGGCAGGGGGTAATGAAAAACTGTTTTTT. Its protein is CASSLAGGNEKLFF.

The chain recombines TRBV7-2 with TRBJ2-5, with no clear D. This CDR3 has 15 residues. Germline CDR1 is SGHTA and CDR2 is FQGNSA. The germline V and J ends were trimmed by 0 bases and 3 bases, with 11 bases remaining between them. In DNA, the CDR3 is TGTGCCAGCAGCTTAGCCCACAGCTCTAAAGAGACCCAGTACTTC. Translating it yields CASSLAHSSKETQYF.

The chain is built from TRBV5-5 and TRBJ2-1, with D unresolved. This CDR3 is built from 13 residues. Trimming stripped 3 bases from V and 5 bases from J, with 9 bases between. CDR1 and CDR2 from the germline V gene are SGHKS and YYEKEE (reference sequence). The CDR3 DNA follows: TGTGCCAGCAGCTCGCTTGGGGACAATGAGCAGTTCTTC. Its protein is CASSSLGDNEQFF.

The sample holds a few counts of this clone. The chain is built from TRBV23-1 and TRBJ1-2; no firm D call. TRBV23-1 is filed as an ORF, its function uncertain. This CDR3 is built from 13 residues. V lost 3 bases and J 2 bases, leaving 7 bases between the germline ends. This chain's CDR3 is CASSHRFNYGYTF. DNA of the CDR3: TGCGCCAGCAGTCATAGGTTCAACTATGGCTACACCTTC.